Given below is one TCR beta chain in context. This clonotype has a handful of counts. Its antigen remains undetermined. No base quality values were provided; no much bigger clone lies one nucleotide off. For each ankylosing spondylitis patient, the synovial fluid sample was matched to a blood sample from that same patient. This sample is part of a study of CD8 T cells in ankylosing spondylitis listed by TCRdb under 2017. Concerning the study at large: The study profiled T cell receptor beta repertoires in healthy donors and ankylosing spondylitis patients to find disease-linked TCR variants. The full study cohort comprised 20 to 30 ankylosing spondylitis patients and around 100 healthy donors. Peripheral blood was sampled, and synovial fluid was additionally collected from ankylosing spondylitis patients.

Data came from an Illumina HiSeq 2500. TCR beta libraries were prepared by quantitative 5'-RACE with molecular barcodes. The paper's data handling went like this. To identify disease-linked TCR variants, a new computational method was used, one built on a probabilistic model of VDJ rearrangement. The public reads were quality trimmed at Q25 with fastp and then assembled into clones with MiXCR by TCRdb, keeping productive beta chains. One record per CDR3 amino acid sequence lists the most common genes and DNA. TCRdb's processing, not the authors', yielded these V and J calls. The sample table contains about 140,000 distinct CDR3 sequences; only one count was recorded for 7% to 9% of them. The ten largest clones add up to less than 7.5% of the sample. What the work shows at the level of the full study, not this receptor alone: In peripheral blood, the disease-linked clones were found at relatively low frequencies and had a CD8+ phenotype. According to the report, matched synovial fluid samples from ankylosing spondylitis patients were significantly enriched for the disease-linked clones. Some TCR beta motif variants had previously been reported in synovial fluid and blood of reactive arthritis patients, which suggested common disease-initiation mechanisms. Blood from ankylosing spondylitis patients appeared to be characterized by a TCR beta motif made up of seven or eight highly homologous amino acid variants.

CDR1 MNHNS and CDR2 SASEGT were looked up in the germline V gene. The V end gives up 8 bases and the J end 8 bases, leaving 10 bases in the junction not matched to a gene. The CDR3 has 14 amino acids, counting the end cysteine and phenylalanine. Only the CDR3 DNA stays, 42 bases, in frame from base 1. The chain was built from TRBV6-1 and TRBJ2-4; 9 of the junction bases match TRBD2. The sample comprised synovial fluid, either unsorted or a sorted T cell fraction (not recorded which). The sequence came from a male donor with ankylosing spondylitis. The DNA sequence is given as TGTGCCAGCGGGACTAGCCGTCTTGTTGACATTCAGTACTTC. Translated, this is CASGTSRLVDIQYF.